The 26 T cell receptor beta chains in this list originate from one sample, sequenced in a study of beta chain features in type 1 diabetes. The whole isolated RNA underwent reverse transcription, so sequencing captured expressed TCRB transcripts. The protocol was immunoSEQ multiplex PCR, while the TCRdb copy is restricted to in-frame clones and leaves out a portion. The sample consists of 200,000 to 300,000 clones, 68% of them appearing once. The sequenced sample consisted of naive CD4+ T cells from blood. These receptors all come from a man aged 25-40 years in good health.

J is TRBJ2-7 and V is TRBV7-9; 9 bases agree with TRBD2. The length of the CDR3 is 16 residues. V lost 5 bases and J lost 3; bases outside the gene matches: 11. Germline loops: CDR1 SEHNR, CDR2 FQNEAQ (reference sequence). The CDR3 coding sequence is TGTGCCAGCAGCCCTACCCCCGGACTAGCGCGCTACGAGCAGTACTTC. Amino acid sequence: CASSPTPGLARYEQYF.

Here the CDR3 DNA reads TGTGCCAGCAGCTCCCCGGACAGGGCGGGTGGCTACACCTTC. It yields the protein CASSSPDRAGGYTF. The rearrangement joins TRBV7-9 to TRBJ1-2, with 8 bases that match TRBD1. Germline V gives CDR1 SEHNR, CDR2 FQNEAQ (reference sequence). CDR3 length: 14 residues. J lost 7 bases, V lost 4 bases, and 8 bases had no gene match. The entire variable domain, with the rest obtained from reference TRBV7-9 and TRBJ1-2, is as follows: DTGVSQNPRHKITKRGQNVTFRCDPISEHNRLYWYRQTLGQGPEFLTYFQNEAQLEKSRLLSDRFSAERPKGSFSTLEIQRTEQGDSAMYLCASSSPDRAGGYTFGSGTRLTVV.

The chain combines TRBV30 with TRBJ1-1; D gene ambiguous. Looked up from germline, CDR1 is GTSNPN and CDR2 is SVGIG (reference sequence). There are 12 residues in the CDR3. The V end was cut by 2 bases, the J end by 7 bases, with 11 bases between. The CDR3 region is CAWSPGYNEAFF. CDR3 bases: TGTGCCTGGAGTCCAGGTTACAATGAAGCTTTCTTT.

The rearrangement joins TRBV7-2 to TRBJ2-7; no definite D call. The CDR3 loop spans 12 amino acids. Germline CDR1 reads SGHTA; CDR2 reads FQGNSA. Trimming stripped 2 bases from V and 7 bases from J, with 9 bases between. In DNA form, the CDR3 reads TGTGCCAGCAGCTTATCCGTCGGGGAGCAGTACTTC. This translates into CASSLSVGEQYF.

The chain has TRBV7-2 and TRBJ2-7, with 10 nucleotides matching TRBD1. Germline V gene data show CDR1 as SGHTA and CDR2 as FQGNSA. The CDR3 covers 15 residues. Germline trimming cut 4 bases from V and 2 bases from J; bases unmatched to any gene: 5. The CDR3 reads CASSSTGGAPYEQYF. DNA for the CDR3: TGTGCCAGCAGCTCGACAGGGGGCGCCCCCTACGAGCAGTACTTC.

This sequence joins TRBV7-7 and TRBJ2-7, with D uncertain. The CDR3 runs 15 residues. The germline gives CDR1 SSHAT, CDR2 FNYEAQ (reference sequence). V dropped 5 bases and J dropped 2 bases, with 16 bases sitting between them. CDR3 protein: CASSPSLAATYEQYF. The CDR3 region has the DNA TGTGCCAGCAGCCCTAGTTTAGCTGCTACCTACGAGCAGTACTTC.

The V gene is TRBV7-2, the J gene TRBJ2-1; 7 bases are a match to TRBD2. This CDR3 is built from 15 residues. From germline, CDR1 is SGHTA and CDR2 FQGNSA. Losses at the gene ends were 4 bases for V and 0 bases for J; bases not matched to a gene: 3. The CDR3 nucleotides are TGTGCCAGCAGCTCCCGGACTAGCTCCTACAATGAGCAGTTCTTC. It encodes CASSSRTSSYNEQFF.

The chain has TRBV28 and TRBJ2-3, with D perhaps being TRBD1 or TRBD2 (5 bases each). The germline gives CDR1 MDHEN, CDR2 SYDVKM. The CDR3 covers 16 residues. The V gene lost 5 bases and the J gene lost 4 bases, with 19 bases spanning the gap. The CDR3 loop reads CASSPLKAWGPDTQYF. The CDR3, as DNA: TGTGCCAGCAGTCCACTAAAGGCCTGGGGACCAGATACGCAGTATTTT.

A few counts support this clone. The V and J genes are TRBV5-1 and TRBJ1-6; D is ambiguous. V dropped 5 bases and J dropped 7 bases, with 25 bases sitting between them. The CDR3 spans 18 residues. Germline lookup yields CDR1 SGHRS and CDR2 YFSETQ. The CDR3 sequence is CASRAGSPNGVGNSPLHF. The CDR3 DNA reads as TGCGCCAGCAGAGCCGGGAGCCCCAACGGTGTAGGGAATTCACCCCTCCACTTT.

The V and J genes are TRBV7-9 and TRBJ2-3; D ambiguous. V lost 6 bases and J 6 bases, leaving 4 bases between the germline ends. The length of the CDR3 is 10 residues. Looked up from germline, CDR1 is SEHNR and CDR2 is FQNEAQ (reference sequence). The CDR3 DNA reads TGTGCCAGCAGACGCGATACGCAGTATTTT. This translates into CASRRDTQYF.

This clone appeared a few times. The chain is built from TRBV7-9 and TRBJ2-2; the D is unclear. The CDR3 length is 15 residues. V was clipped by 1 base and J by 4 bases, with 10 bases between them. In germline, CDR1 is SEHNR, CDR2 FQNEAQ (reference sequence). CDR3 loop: CASSLEGRGTGELFF. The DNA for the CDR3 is TGTGCCAGCAGCTTAGAGGGTCGAGGCACCGGGGAGCTGTTTTTT.

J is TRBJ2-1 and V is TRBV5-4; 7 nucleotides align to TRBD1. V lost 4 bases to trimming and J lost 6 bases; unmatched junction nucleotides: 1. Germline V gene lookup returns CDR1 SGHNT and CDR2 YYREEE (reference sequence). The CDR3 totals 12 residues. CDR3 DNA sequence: TGTGCCAGCAGCGGGACAGTCAATGAGCAGTTCTTC. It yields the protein CASSGTVNEQFF. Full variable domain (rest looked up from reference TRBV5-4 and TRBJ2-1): ETGVTQSPTHLIKTRGQQVTLRCSSQSGHNTVSWYQQALGQGPQFIFQYYREEENGRGNFPPRFSGLQFPNYSSELNVNALELDDSALYLCASSGTVNEQFFGPGTRLTVL.

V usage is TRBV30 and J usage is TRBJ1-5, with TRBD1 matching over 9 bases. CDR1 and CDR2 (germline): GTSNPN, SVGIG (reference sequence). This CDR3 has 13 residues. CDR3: CATGGYSNQPQHF. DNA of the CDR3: TGTGCGACAGGGGGATATAGCAATCAGCCCCAGCATTTT.

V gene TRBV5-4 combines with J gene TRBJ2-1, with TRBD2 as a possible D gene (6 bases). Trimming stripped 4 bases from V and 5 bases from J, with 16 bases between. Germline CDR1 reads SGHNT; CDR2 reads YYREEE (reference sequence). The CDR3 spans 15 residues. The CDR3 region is CASSRGPGEDNEQFF. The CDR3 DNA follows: TGTGCCAGCAGCCGGGGCCCGGGAGAGGACAATGAGCAGTTCTTC.

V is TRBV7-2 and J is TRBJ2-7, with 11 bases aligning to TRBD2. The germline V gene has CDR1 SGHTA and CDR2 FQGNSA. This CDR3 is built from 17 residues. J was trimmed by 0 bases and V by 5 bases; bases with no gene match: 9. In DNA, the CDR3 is TGTGCCAGCAGCCTTGGACTAGCGGGTTTTAGCTCCTACGAGCAGTACTTC. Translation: CASSLGLAGFSSYEQYF.

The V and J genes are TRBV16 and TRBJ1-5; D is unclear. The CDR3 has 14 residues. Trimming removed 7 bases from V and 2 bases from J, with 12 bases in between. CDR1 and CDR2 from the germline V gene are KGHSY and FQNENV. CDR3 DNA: TGTGCCAGCATCCCTACGGGTGGCAATCAGCCCCAGCATTTT. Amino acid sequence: CASIPTGGNQPQHF.

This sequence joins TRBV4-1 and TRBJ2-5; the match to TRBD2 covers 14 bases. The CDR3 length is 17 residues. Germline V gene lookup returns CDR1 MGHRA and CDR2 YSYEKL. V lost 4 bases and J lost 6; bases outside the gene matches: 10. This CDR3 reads CASSPMGTSGSMKTQYF. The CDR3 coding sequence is TGCGCCAGCAGCCCTATGGGGACTAGCGGGAGTATGAAGACCCAGTACTTC.

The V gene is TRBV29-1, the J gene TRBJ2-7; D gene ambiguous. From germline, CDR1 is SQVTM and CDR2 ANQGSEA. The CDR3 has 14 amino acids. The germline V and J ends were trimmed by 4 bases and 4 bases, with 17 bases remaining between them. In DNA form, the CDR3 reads TGCAGCGTTGTGCTAATGGCGCTGGGGTACGAGCAGTACTTC. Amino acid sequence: CSVVLMALGYEQYF.

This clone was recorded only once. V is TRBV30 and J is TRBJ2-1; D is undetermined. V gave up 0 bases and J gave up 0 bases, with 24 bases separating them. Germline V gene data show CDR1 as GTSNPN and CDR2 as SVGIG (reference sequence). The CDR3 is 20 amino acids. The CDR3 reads CAWSVRPLFGNANSYNEQFF. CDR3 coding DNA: TGTGCCTGGAGTGTCCGCCCCCTTTTTGGAAATGCGAACTCCTACAATGAGCAGTTCTTC.

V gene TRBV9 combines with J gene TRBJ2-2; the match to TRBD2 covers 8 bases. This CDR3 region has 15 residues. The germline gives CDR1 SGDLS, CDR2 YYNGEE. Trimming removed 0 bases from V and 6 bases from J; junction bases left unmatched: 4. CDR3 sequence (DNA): TGTGCCAGCAGCGTAGAACCGACTAGCGCCGGGGAGCTGTTTTTT. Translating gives CASSVEPTSAGELFF.

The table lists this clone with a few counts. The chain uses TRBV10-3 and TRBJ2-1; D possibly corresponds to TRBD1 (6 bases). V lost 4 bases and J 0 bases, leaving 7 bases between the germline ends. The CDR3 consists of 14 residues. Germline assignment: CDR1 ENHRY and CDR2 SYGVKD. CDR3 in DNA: TGTGCCATCAGTGGACAGGACTCCTACAATGAGCAGTTCTTC. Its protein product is CAISGQDSYNEQFF.

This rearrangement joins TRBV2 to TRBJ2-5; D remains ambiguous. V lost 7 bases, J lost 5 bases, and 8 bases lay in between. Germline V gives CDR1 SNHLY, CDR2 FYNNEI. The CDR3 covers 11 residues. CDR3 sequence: CASTQAETQYF. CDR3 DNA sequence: TGTGCCAGCACCCAGGCCGAGACCCAGTACTTC.

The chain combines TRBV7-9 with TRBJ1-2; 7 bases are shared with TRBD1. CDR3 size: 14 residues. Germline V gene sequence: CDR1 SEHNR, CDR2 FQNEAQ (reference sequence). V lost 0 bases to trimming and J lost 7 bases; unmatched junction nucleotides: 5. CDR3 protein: CASSLARGTVGYTF. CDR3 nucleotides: TGTGCCAGCAGCTTAGCGCGCGGGACAGTTGGCTACACCTTC.

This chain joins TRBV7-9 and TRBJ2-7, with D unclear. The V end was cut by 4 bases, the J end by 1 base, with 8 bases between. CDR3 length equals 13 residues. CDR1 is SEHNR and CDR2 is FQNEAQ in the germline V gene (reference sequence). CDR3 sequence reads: CASSSDVSYEQYF. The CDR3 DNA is TGTGCCAGCAGCTCGGACGTTTCCTACGAGCAGTACTTC.

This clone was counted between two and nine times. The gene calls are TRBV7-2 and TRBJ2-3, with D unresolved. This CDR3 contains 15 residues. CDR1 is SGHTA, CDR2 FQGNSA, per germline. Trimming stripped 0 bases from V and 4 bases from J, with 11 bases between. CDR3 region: CASSLATGSPDTQYF. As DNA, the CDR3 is TGTGCCAGCAGCTTAGCAACGGGTTCGCCAGATACGCAGTATTTT.

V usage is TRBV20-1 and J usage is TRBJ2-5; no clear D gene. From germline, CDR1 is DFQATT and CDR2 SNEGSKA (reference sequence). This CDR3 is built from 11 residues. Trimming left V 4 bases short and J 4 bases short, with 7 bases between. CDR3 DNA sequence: TGCAGTGCTAACCCGGGAGAGACCCAGTACTTC. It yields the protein CSANPGETQYF.